This passage covers 26 T cell receptor beta chains from one sample sequenced in a study of identical twins. TCRdb called the 5' RACE reads again in MiXCR, with one record for every CDR3 protein. The data show a few hundred thousand distinct CDR3 sequences, approximately 17% seen once. The sequencing input was naive T cells sorted from blood. The receptors were sampled from a man between 45 and 60 years old in good health.

J is TRBJ2-3 and V is TRBV5-1; no reliable D call. The CDR3 length is 16 residues. Germline CDR1 SGHRS, CDR2 YFSETQ. V lost 1 base and J lost 2, with 14 bases in between. The CDR3: CASSLRQLGSTDTQYF. The CDR3 coding sequence is TGCGCCAGCAGCTTGCGCCAGCTGGGGTCCACAGATACGCAGTATTTT.

The chain carries TRBV20-1 and TRBJ2-1; D might be TRBD2 (7 bases). The CDR3 has 17 residues. V shed 0 bases and J shed 1 base, with 16 bases lying between them. CDR1 is DFQATT, CDR2 SNEGSKA, per germline (reference sequence). The CDR3 DNA reads as TGCAGTGCTAGAGATCGGGGGGCTGGAGGGTCCTACAATGAGCAGTTCTTC. Protein sequence: CSARDRGAGGSYNEQFF.

CDR3 region: CASSEGRKSYEQYF. The CDR3 region has the DNA TGTGCCAGCAGTGAAGGAAGGAAGTCCTACGAGCAGTACTTC. This chain connects TRBV2 to TRBJ2-7; D unresolved. This CDR3 comprises 14 residues. Germline CDR1 is SNHLY and CDR2 is FYNNEI. V was clipped by 1 base and J by 1 base, with 8 bases between them.

In its sample, this clonotype was seen many times. This chain links TRBV5-1 with TRBJ1-6; D ambiguous. V dropped 0 bases and J dropped 0 bases, with 1 base sitting between them. This CDR3 has 14 amino acids. Per the germline V gene, CDR1 is SGHRS and CDR2 is YFSETQ. The CDR3 nucleotides read TGCGCCAGCAGCTTGGACTCCTATAATTCACCCCTCCACTTT. Residues: CASSLDSYNSPLHF.

The rearrangement links TRBV20-1 to TRBJ1-3; tentative D call: TRBD1 (6 bases). CDR1 DFQATT and CDR2 SNEGSKA come from the germline V gene (reference sequence). Trimming removed 0 bases from V and 2 bases from J, with 8 bases in between. The CDR3 totals 14 residues. The CDR3: CSAREGGAGNTIYF. CDR3 DNA: TGCAGTGCTAGAGAAGGGGGAGCTGGAAACACCATATATTTT.

J is TRBJ1-1 and V is TRBV19; D remains ambiguous. The germline V and J ends were trimmed by 3 bases and 1 base, with 9 bases remaining between them. CDR3 length: 14 amino acids. From germline, CDR1 is LNHDA and CDR2 SQIVND (reference sequence). The CDR3 loop is CASSIGPENTEAFF. CDR3 DNA: TGTGCCAGTAGTATCGGACCAGAGAACACTGAAGCTTTCTTT.

Here the CDR3 reads CASRRGAGAEAFF. The CDR3 DNA is TGTGCCAGCAGGCGGGGGGCAGGAGCTGAAGCTTTCTTT. The rearrangement uses TRBV6-1 and TRBJ1-1, with D perhaps matching TRBD1 (6 bases). Germline V CDR1 and CDR2: MNHNS, SASEGT. Trimming cost V 6 bases and J 6 bases, with 14 bases left between them. This CDR3 comprises 13 residues.

The chain links TRBV11-2 to TRBJ2-7, with D possibly matching TRBD1 (7 bases). The V end lost 2 bases, the J end lost 5 bases, and 16 bases lay between the germline ends. This CDR3 comprises 15 residues. The germline V gene has CDR1 SGHAT and CDR2 FQNNGV. Here the CDR3 DNA reads TGTGCCAGCAGCTTAAGACAGGGACTTTCCCACGAGCAGTACTTC. Protein sequence: CASSLRQGLSHEQYF.

This clonotype was picked up a small number of times. V and J are TRBV7-9 and TRBJ2-3, with 7 bases lining up with TRBD2. The CDR3 contains 16 residues. Looked up from germline, CDR1 is SEHNR and CDR2 is FQNEAQ (reference sequence). With V trimmed by 4 bases and J by 1 base, 8 bases remained unmatched. CDR3 region: CASSSTSFLGTDTQYF. CDR3 bases: TGTGCCAGCAGCTCGACTAGCTTCCTCGGCACAGATACGCAGTATTTT.

The chain couples TRBV15 to TRBJ2-3, with D possibly being TRBD1 (6 bases). With 1 base removed from V and 5 bases from J, the gap between germline ends came to 16 bases. The CDR3 spans 16 residues. Germline V lookup: CDR1 LNHNV, CDR2 YYDKDF (reference sequence). The CDR3 sequence: CATSRVPGVRKDTQYF. The DNA for the CDR3 is TGTGCCACCAGCAGAGTGCCAGGGGTGCGCAAAGATACGCAGTATTTT.

This clonotype was observed a few times. This chain joins TRBV29-1 and TRBJ2-7; 7 nucleotides agree with TRBD1. With 4 bases clipped from V and 0 bases from J, the junction kept 9 bases outside the gene matches. The CDR3 is 15 amino acids. Germline CDR1 is SQVTM and CDR2 is ANQGSEA. CDR3 protein: CSVVFGQVGSYEQYF. The CDR3 DNA sequence: TGCAGCGTTGTATTTGGACAGGTTGGCTCCTACGAGCAGTACTTC.

The chain carries TRBV11-1 and TRBJ2-1; 7 bases align to TRBD2. Trimming at V came to 4 bases and at J to 4 bases, leaving 7 bases not matched to a gene. Germline-derived CDR1 and CDR2 are SGHAT and FQDESV (reference sequence). This CDR3 is 15 amino acids long. This chain's CDR3 is CASSSFRGGYNEQFF. CDR3 in DNA: TGTGCCAGCAGCTCATTCCGGGGAGGGTACAATGAGCAGTTCTTC.

This clonotype was observed at least ten times. The chain couples TRBV7-8 to TRBJ2-2; TRBD2 might be the D (5 bases). The V end lost 0 bases, the J end lost 9 bases, and 14 bases lay between the germline ends. The length of the CDR3 is 15 residues. The germline gives CDR1 SGHVS, CDR2 FQNEAQ. CDR3 loop: CASSLAAIGGRELFF. CDR3 nucleotide sequence: TGTGCCAGCAGCTTAGCCGCTATCGGAGGCCGGGAGCTGTTTTTT.

This clonotype was observed a handful of times. V and J are TRBV5-1 and TRBJ1-2; 7 bases align to TRBD1. Germline lookup yields CDR1 SGHRS and CDR2 YFSETQ. The V and J ends lost 4 bases and 8 bases, in that order; junction bases with no gene match: 8. The CDR3 runs 13 residues. The CDR3 region is CASSGQGEEGYTF. CDR3 DNA: TGCGCCAGCAGCGGGCAGGGGGAAGAGGGCTACACCTTC.

This clonotype was picked up a small number of times. The rearrangement uses TRBV20-1 and TRBJ2-1; TRBD2 matches at 12 bases. With 0 bases clipped from V and 1 base from J, the junction kept 7 bases outside the gene matches. From germline, CDR1 is DFQATT and CDR2 SNEGSKA (reference sequence). The CDR3 extends over 18 amino acids. The CDR3: CSARDLTSGSRSYNEQFF. CDR3 DNA: TGCAGTGCTAGAGATCTGACTAGCGGGAGTCGGTCCTACAATGAGCAGTTCTTC.

V usage is TRBV5-1 and J usage is TRBJ2-7, with D perhaps matching TRBD1 or TRBD2 (5 bases each). CDR1 is SGHRS and CDR2 is YFSETQ in the germline V gene. Trimming took 4 bases from V and 6 from J, leaving 17 bases between them. The CDR3 has 14 residues. The CDR3 loop reads CASSDKTARGEQYF. The DNA for the CDR3 is TGCGCCAGCAGCGATAAGACAGCCCGGGGCGAGCAGTACTTC.

The chain carries TRBV12-3 or TRBV12-4 and TRBJ2-7; the match to TRBD1 covers 7 bases. The ends lost 5 bases at V and 5 bases at J; junction bases unmatched: 9. This CDR3 is 14 amino acids long. The CDR3 loop is CASSLRQGGNEQYF. The CDR3 DNA reads as TGTGCCAGCAGTCTCCGACAGGGTGGTAACGAGCAGTACTTC.

Regarding this clonotype: This may arise from a read error, as a much more abundant clone is one base away. CDR3 residues: CSAKGLAGVGDKQYF. In nucleotides, the CDR3 is TGCAGTGCAAAGGGACTAGCGGGAGTAGGAGATAAGCAGTATTTT. The chain combines TRBV20-1 with TRBJ2-3; 14 bases map to TRBD2. This CDR3 spans 15 amino acids. Per germline, CDR1 DFQATT and CDR2 SNEGSKA (reference sequence).

This clonotype was picked up a small number of times. J is TRBJ2-6 and V is TRBV29-1; D may be TRBD1 (5 bases). The CDR3 is 15 residues long. The V and J ends lost 4 bases and 0 bases respectively, with 10 bases between them. Per the germline V gene, CDR1 is SQVTM and CDR2 is ANQGSEA. The CDR3 loop reads CSVGAGHSGANVLTF. CDR3 DNA: TGCAGCGTTGGGGCCGGACACTCTGGGGCCAACGTCCTGACTTTC.

This clonotype was seen only a few times. The gene calls are TRBV10-2 and TRBJ2-3; 7 positions match TRBD2. Trimming took 0 bases from V and 0 from J; bases not matched to a gene: 3. The V gene's germline CDR1 is WSHSY and CDR2 SAAADI. This CDR3 has 16 residues. CDR3 nucleotides: TGCGCCAGCAGTGAGTCGGGCGGGAGAAGCACAGATACGCAGTATTTT. It is translated as CASSESGGRSTDTQYF.

CDR3 DNA sequence: TGTGCCAGCAGCTTGGGGGGACACTTCACCGGGGAGCTGTTTTTT. This encodes CASSLGGHFTGELFF. The rearrangement joins TRBV7-9 to TRBJ2-2; either TRBD1 or TRBD2 may fit D (6 bases each). V was shortened by 3 bases and J by 4 bases, with 12 bases between the two germline ends. CDR1 and CDR2 from the germline V gene are SEHNR and FQNEAQ (reference sequence). The CDR3 is 15 residues long.

This clonotype was counted at least ten times. V is TRBV5-1 and J is TRBJ2-4, with 7 bases matching TRBD2. Germline V gives CDR1 SGHRS, CDR2 YFSETQ. Trimming removed 4 bases from V and 8 bases from J; junction bases left unmatched: 18. The CDR3 spans 17 residues. CDR3 sequence reads: CASSPLLGGRGIDIQYF. The CDR3 coding sequence is TGCGCCAGCAGCCCGCTCTTAGGCGGGAGAGGGATAGACATTCAGTACTTC.

This clonotype was observed many times. Here the CDR3 DNA reads TGCAGTGCTAGGCGAGCGGGAGGGCGAAATGAGCAGTTCTTC. Translation: CSARRAGGRNEQFF. V gene TRBV20-1 combines with J gene TRBJ2-1, with TRBD2 matching over 10 bases. Trimming at V came to 3 bases and at J to 7 bases, leaving 6 bases not matched to a gene. CDR3 length equals 14 residues. In germline, CDR1 is DFQATT, CDR2 SNEGSKA (reference sequence).

The CDR3 DNA sequence: TGTGCCAGCAGGGCCGACGGACTCGAGCAGTACTTC. It specifies CASRADGLEQYF. The chain is built from TRBV2 and TRBJ2-7; possibly TRBD2 for D (5 bases). The ends were cut back, 6 bases at V and 6 bases at J, with 12 bases in the middle. CDR1 SNHLY and CDR2 FYNNEI come from the germline V gene. CDR3 length: 12 amino acids.

This clonotype was observed a handful of times. This chain uses TRBV18 with TRBJ2-3; no clear D. The CDR3 sequence is 13 residues long. Trimming left V 0 bases short and J 8 bases short, with 9 bases between. Looked up from germline, CDR1 is KGHSH and CDR2 is LQKENI. This chain's CDR3 is CASSPPAVRTQYF. The CDR3, as DNA: TGTGCCAGCTCACCACCGGCTGTCCGTACGCAGTATTTT.

This clonotype was seen a handful of times. The chain couples TRBV2 to TRBJ2-7, with TRBD1 as a possible D gene (8 bases). CDR1 is SNHLY and CDR2 is FYNNEI in the germline V gene. V dropped 6 bases and J dropped 2 bases, with 14 bases sitting between them. The CDR3 covers 14 residues. CDR3 region: CASRGQGGPYEQYF. The CDR3 nucleotides read TGTGCCAGCAGAGGACAGGGAGGGCCCTACGAGCAGTACTTC. Supplemented by reference TRBV2 and TRBJ2-7, the full variable domain reads EPEVTQTPSHQVTQMGQEVILRCVPISNHLYFYWYRQILGQKVEFLVSFYNNEISEKSEIFDDQFSVERPDGSNFTLKIRSTKLEDSAMYFCASRGQGGPYEQYFGPGTRLTVT.